Below are 25 T cell receptor beta chains sequenced from a single sample in a study of T cells in localized non-small cell lung cancer. Data came from immunoSEQ multiplex PCR; TCRdb stores just in-frame clones and leaves some out. The sample holds 15,000 to 20,000 clones; roughly 90% are singletons and the top ten take roughly a quarter. Here the sequenced sample was peripheral blood, taken before any cancer treatment. Source of these receptors: a female donor of 60 years or more with stage III squamous cell lung carcinoma.

A remark on this clone: A junction boundary mismatches the germline segment, possibly from a read error. This rearrangement joins TRBV7-7 to TRBJ2-1, with 7 bases matching TRBD1. This CDR3 comprises 16 residues. Germline V lookup: CDR1 SSHAT, CDR2 FNYEAQ (reference sequence). The CDR3 sequence is CASSSTTGVSYNEQFF. In DNA, the CDR3 is TGTGCTAGCAGCTCTACAACAGGGGTTTCCTACAATGAGCAGTTCTTC.

V is TRBV13 and J is TRBJ1-1, with D hard to call. Germline values: CDR1 PRHDT, CDR2 FYEKMQ (reference sequence). V lost 2 bases, J lost 1 base, and 11 bases lay in between. This CDR3 has 15 amino acids. The CDR3 sequence is CASSLRRERNTEAFF. The DNA for the CDR3 is TGTGCCAGCAGCTTACGGAGAGAACGGAACACTGAAGCTTTCTTT.

The CDR3 DNA sequence: TGTGCCAGCAGTTTGGACGGGAGGAGCACAGATACGCAGTATTTT. Translated, it gives CASSLDGRSTDTQYF. This sequence joins TRBV28 and TRBJ2-3; 7 nucleotides align to TRBD2. V was pared by 3 bases and J by 0 bases, with 3 bases of the junction left unmatched. The germline CDR1 and CDR2 sequences are MDHEN and SYDVKM. CDR3 length: 15 amino acids.

For this clone: One junction end does not reproduce the germline sequence, and a read error may be involved. The J gene is TRBJ1-5, the V gene TRBV6-1; no reliable D call. The CDR3 spans 15 residues. Per germline, CDR1 MNHNS and CDR2 SASEGT. The CDR3 region has the DNA TGTGCCAGCAGAGAAGCCTACTTTGGGCATCAGCCCCAGCATTTT. It is translated as CASREAYFGHQPQHF.

This CDR3 is CASSDRVTYEQYF. The CDR3 nucleotides read TGTGCCAGCAGTGACAGAGTAACCTACGAGCAGTACTTC. The chain combines TRBV6-5 with TRBJ2-7; possible D gene TRBD1, 5 bases. This CDR3 comprises 13 residues. Trimming removed 5 bases from V and 2 bases from J, with 10 bases in between. Germline CDR1 and CDR2: MNHEY and SVGAGI.

V is TRBV9 and J is TRBJ2-1, with D perhaps matching TRBD2 (5 bases). Between the trimmed V and J ends, which lost 2 bases and 0 bases, there was a span of 12 bases. Germline V gene lookup returns CDR1 SGDLS and CDR2 YYNGEE. The CDR3 runs 16 residues. CDR3 sequence: CASSVAGVSSYNEQFF. Here the CDR3 DNA reads TGTGCCAGCAGCGTTGCCGGGGTTAGCTCCTACAATGAGCAGTTCTTC.

V usage is TRBV11-2 and J usage is TRBJ2-7, with a tentative D call TRBD2 (7 bases). V was trimmed by 7 bases and J by 0 bases, leaving 16 bases between them. This CDR3 contains 15 residues. Per the germline V gene, CDR1 is SGHAT and CDR2 is FQNNGV. For the CDR3, the DNA is TGTGCCAGCAAGGGGGGGGGTAGCCTCTCCTACGAGCAGTACTTC. Its protein product is CASKGGGSLSYEQYF.

This clone showed up just a few times. The chain is built from TRBV2 and TRBJ2-7, with D maybe TRBD2 (5 bases). The CDR3 spans 13 residues. Trimming took off 4 bases at V and 7 bases at J, with 14 bases between the two ends. Germline V lookup: CDR1 SNHLY, CDR2 FYNNEI. The CDR3 coding sequence is TGTGCCAGCAGTGTCGGCCTAGCTCTAGAGCAGTACTTC. It encodes CASSVGLALEQYF.

V usage is TRBV5-1 and J usage is TRBJ2-1; 7 positions match TRBD2. V shed 3 bases, J shed 9 bases, and the junction held 3 bases outside the gene matches. Germline V gene lookup returns CDR1 SGHRS and CDR2 YFSETQ. CDR3 size: 12 residues. The CDR3 here is CASSWRGSEQFF. For the CDR3, the DNA is TGCGCCAGCAGCTGGCGGGGGAGTGAGCAGTTCTTC.

The V call is TRBV7-2, the J call TRBJ2-3; tentatively, D is TRBD2 (7 bases). CDR1 and CDR2 from the germline V gene are SGHTA and FQGNSA. This CDR3 is built from 16 residues. V was cut by 1 base and J by 2 bases, with 13 bases left in between. The CDR3 spells CASSLGGGAVTDTQYF. In DNA, the CDR3 is TGTGCCAGCAGCTTAGGTGGGGGGGCTGTCACAGATACGCAGTATTTT.

This clone was found once. V and J are TRBV7-6 and TRBJ1-4, with TRBD1 as a possible D gene (6 bases). Germline CDR1 SGHVS, CDR2 FNYEAQ. The CDR3 loop spans 14 amino acids. V was clipped by 6 bases and J by 2 bases, with 10 bases between them. The CDR3 sequence is CASSRDRTNEKLFF. CDR3 sequence (DNA): TGTGCCAGCAGTCGCGACAGGACTAATGAAAAACTGTTTTTT.

The chain combines TRBV21-1 with TRBJ1-2; TRBD1, as called in the table, went unchecked against the DNA. TRBV21-1 is classified as a pseudogene. The CDR3 totals 17 residues. The CDR3 region is CASSKKNADRVTYGYTF. The CDR3 bases are TGTGCCAGCAGCAAAAAAAATGCGGACAGGGTCACCTATGGCTACACCTTC.

The J gene is TRBJ2-5, the V gene TRBV30, with 11 nucleotides matching TRBD1. The CDR3 loop spans 17 amino acids. Germline trimming cut 0 bases from V and 5 bases from J; bases unmatched to any gene: 11. Germline V gene data show CDR1 as GTSNPN and CDR2 as SVGIG (reference sequence). The CDR3 sequence: CAWSVWGQGGAGETQYF. The CDR3 coding sequence is TGTGCCTGGAGTGTATGGGGACAGGGGGGGGCCGGGGAGACCCAGTACTTC.

The chain uses TRBV25-1 and TRBJ1-2, with D maybe TRBD1 (6 bases). V gave up 5 bases and J gave up 7 bases, with 17 bases separating them. The germline V gene has CDR1 MGHDK and CDR2 SYGVNS. The CDR3 runs to 14 residues. The CDR3 coding sequence is TGTGCCAGCAGTCCCCCGGGGGGGGGCGGTGGCTACACCTTC. Amino acids: CASSPPGGGGGYTF.

The gene calls are TRBV19 and TRBJ1-5; maybe TRBD1 (5 bases). Germline V CDR1 and CDR2: LNHDA, SQIVND (reference sequence). V was clipped by 1 base and J by 0 bases, with 16 bases between them. The CDR3 has 18 amino acids. CDR3 in amino acids: CASSIVSGRANSNQPQHF. CDR3 in DNA: TGTGCCAGTAGTATAGTTTCAGGGAGGGCTAATAGCAATCAGCCCCAGCATTTT. Based on the CDR3 plus reference TRBV19 and TRBJ1-5, the full variable domain is DGGITQSPKYLFRKEGQNVTLSCEQNLNHDAMYWYRQDPGQGLRLIYYSQIVNDFQKGDIAEGYSVSREKKESFPLTVTSAQKNPTAFYLCASSIVSGRANSNQPQHFGDGTRLSIL.

This clone turned up a few times. The gene calls are TRBV7-3 and TRBJ2-1; D gene unclear. This CDR3 comprises 13 residues. V gave up 3 bases and J gave up 10 bases, with 13 bases separating them. Germline CDR1 reads SGHTA; CDR2 reads FQGTGA. CDR3 protein: CASSLEWPREQFF. For the CDR3, the DNA is TGTGCCAGCAGCTTGGAGTGGCCCAGGGAGCAGTTCTTC.

About this clone: Germline is not matched at one junction end, which may reflect a read error. This sequence joins TRBV28 and TRBJ1-4; D perhaps matches TRBD1 (6 bases). CDR3 size: 15 residues. Germline loops: CDR1 MDHEN, CDR2 SYDVKM. The CDR3 bases are TGTGCCAGCAGTTTGGGGGGCACGGTTTCAGAAATACTGTTTTTT. Its translation: CASSLGGTVSEILFF.

A single count supports this clone. The chain carries TRBV30 and TRBJ2-6, with D tentatively TRBD2 (7 bases). The V end lost 3 bases, the J end lost 4 bases, and 25 bases lay between the germline ends. CDR1 GTSNPN and CDR2 SVGIG come from the germline V gene (reference sequence). The CDR3 is 19 amino acids. As DNA, the CDR3 is TGTGCCTGGAGCCGAATAGGGGGACTAACCTCTCTAGGGGCCAACGTCCTGACTTTC. This codes for CAWSRIGGLTSLGANVLTF.

The rearrangement joins TRBV15 to TRBJ2-5; D unresolved. Germline CDR1 LNHNV, CDR2 YYDKDF (reference sequence). There are 15 residues in the CDR3. V gave up 1 base and J gave up 7 bases, with 16 bases separating them. CDR3 in amino acids: CATSRGHPPEGTQYF. The CDR3 nucleotides are TGTGCCACCAGCAGAGGGCATCCCCCGGAAGGGACCCAGTACTTC.

The rearrangement links TRBV5-6 to TRBJ2-7; no clear D. The CDR3 spans 13 residues. V lost 3 bases and J lost 7, with 14 bases in between. CDR1 is SGHDT and CDR2 is YYEEEE in the germline V gene. The CDR3: CASSSVQSREQYF. DNA of the CDR3: TGTGCCAGCAGCTCCGTACAGTCAAGGGAGCAGTACTTC.

The chain recombines TRBV5-1 with TRBJ2-2, with TRBD1 matching over 11 bases. This CDR3 comprises 16 residues. J lost 6 bases, V lost 4 bases, and 8 bases had no gene match. Germline V gives CDR1 SGHRS, CDR2 YFSETQ. The CDR3 coding sequence is TGCGCCAGCAGCCCTCGGACAGGGGGCAAGGCCGGGGAGCTGTTTTTT. Translating gives CASSPRTGGKAGELFF.

The chain's CDR3 is CASRLTGGDGYTF. CDR3 in DNA: TGTGCCAGCAGGCTTACAGGGGGCGATGGCTACACCTTC. The chain uses TRBV2 and TRBJ1-2; 9 bases match TRBD1. The CDR3 runs to 13 residues. The V gene end was trimmed by 6 bases and the J gene end by 6 bases; junction bases not matched to a gene: 5. CDR1 SNHLY and CDR2 FYNNEI come from the germline V gene.

The gene calls are TRBV15 and TRBJ1-2; weak D call: TRBD1 (5 bases). The CDR3 length is 16 residues. CDR1 and CDR2 (germline): LNHNV, YYDKDF (reference sequence). V was trimmed by 0 bases and J by 8 bases, leaving 19 bases between them. CDR3 in amino acids: CATSREDRATQGGYTF. CDR3 bases: TGTGCCACCAGCAGAGAAGACAGAGCCACCCAAGGCGGCTACACCTTC.

The genes are TRBV28 and TRBJ1-4, with D perhaps matching TRBD1 (6 bases). V was cut by 6 bases and J by 6 bases, with 14 bases left in between. The germline V gene encodes CDR1 MDHEN and CDR2 SYDVKM. This CDR3 comprises 14 residues. CDR3 in DNA: TGTGCCAGCAGCCCGACAGGTCTGGATGAAAAACTGTTTTTT. It codes for CASSPTGLDEKLFF.

The gene calls are TRBV6-1 and TRBJ1-1; tentatively, D is TRBD1 (5 bases). This CDR3 is built from 13 residues. In germline, CDR1 is MNHNS, CDR2 SASEGT. V shed 8 bases and J shed 1 base, with 11 bases lying between them. CDR3 DNA: TGTGCCAGCCTGGTGCAGGGGAACACTGAAGCTTTCTTT. This gives the protein CASLVQGNTEAFF.